The table lists the clone carrying this TCR beta chain with a count of one. These data are taken from a study of blood T cell repertoires in COVID-19. Turning to the study itself: T cells, B-cell-depleted T cells, or PBMCs supplied cDNA or gDNA.

In the original analysis: From reference gene primer amplification, estimates of nucleated cell counts were derived. TCRdb's table, derived via immunoSEQ multiplex PCR, lists solely in-frame clones and lacks some. That table is the source of V, J and clone size, and D and trimming were worked out from the DNA. Here the sample spans about 49,000 clones, around 81% being singletons. This sequence was found in a woman of 80 years or more with COVID-19, enrolled during active disease. The sequenced sample was peripheral blood.

The CDR3 DNA reads TGTGCCAGCAGTGAACGGGCTAGCGGGATCAGCACAGATACGCAGTATTTT. Its translation: CASSERASGISTDTQYF. The chain combines TRBV6-1 with TRBJ2-3; TRBD2 matches at 9 bases. The ends lost 2 bases at V and 0 bases at J; junction bases unmatched: 6. Germline assignment: CDR1 MNHNS and CDR2 SASEGT. The CDR3 has 17 residues.